The entry that follows covers one T cell receptor beta chain sequence. This clone's antigen is unknown. No much larger clone exists at a distance of one base, and base qualities are not known. The CDR3 holds 14 amino acids from the cysteine to the phenylalanine. The CDR3 DNA has 42 bases and is translated from base 1. V gives up 6 bases and J gives up 4 bases, and the segment between their germline ends measures 15 bases. Based on the germline V gene (reference sequence), the CDR1 and CDR2 sequences are MNHEY and SMNVEV. Libraries of naive CD8 T cells were built from around 20,000 to 1,000,000 sorted cells, with 10%, 30% or 50% of the purified RNA used. On a BD FACSAria II, naive CD8 T cells were FACS-sorted as CD8+CD4-CCR7+CD45RA+ and collected into RLT Plus buffer. To test detection sensitivity, Jurkat RNA equivalent to more than 8 TCR copies was spiked into samples of roughly 17,000-1,000,000 naive CD8 T cells. Enrichment of CD8 T cells was performed with RosetteSep CD8+ T Cell Enrichment Cocktail and Ficoll-Paque, after which ACK red cell lysis was carried out.

Library preparation employed PCR. Sequencer: Illumina HiSeq 4000. Bulk TCR libraries were made following a previously described method, with the TCR primers given in Table S5. The Qiagen AllPrep DNA/RNA kit was used to purify total RNA. Before analysis, reads from multiple sequencing runs of one library were combined. From the authors' description of their analysis: Reads were retained only if the reads had an exact TCR constant sequence, and the retained reads were trimmed to 150 nt and grouped according to their 12-nt molecular barcodes. Within each barcode group, reads were sub-clustered at a 15% Levenshtein threshold, and quality-weighted consensus sequences were built per RNA molecule. Non-functional sequences were removed, as were lower-count sequences one edit away from another. Barcode sub-clusters with fewer than 20% of the maximum read count were removed, based on fitting two negative binomial distributions. TCRdb trimmed the raw reads at Q25, called clones with MiXCR and kept productive beta chains. Duplicate CDR3 protein sequences are folded into a single record with the most common DNA and genes. TCRdb's processing, not the authors' own work, is the source of the V and J calls. Within this sample are some 650,000 distinct CDR3 sequences, with 20% of them counted one time only. Of the sample, around 0.86% falls within the top ten clones.

This sample is drawn from a study of molecular identifiers for immune sequencing clone quantification (dated by TCRdb to the late 2010s). Broadly, across the study: For a replicate experiment, RNA from around 20,000 or 99,000 naive CD8 T cells was divided into five aliquots, of which four were sequenced. This methods study benchmarked molecular-identifier clustering-based TCR repertoire sequencing (MIDCIRS) and TCR RNA copy counting, using CD8 T cells to do so. Paper-wide results and their limitations: Modeling gave about 3 recovered TCR RNA copies per cell versus approximately 10 by digital PCR, implying approximately 30% capture efficiency. In CMV-specific effector cells, clones with more than 20 RNA copies accounted for over 98% of molecules, whereas in naive cells such clones accounted for under 1%. Naive libraries contained spiked-in Jurkat TCR RNA (approximately ten copies' worth), which is not part of the donor repertoire. When barcode sub-clustering was omitted, TCR diversity was inflated by chimeric consensus sequences, with chimeras reaching as high as 47%. Spiked-in Jurkat TCR RNA equivalent to a single cell was reported to be detectable even among approximately 1 million naive CD8 T cells. The sizes of highly expanded clones could end up underestimated when identical TCR molecules share a barcode.

Sequenced input: naive CD8+ T cells from blood, with Jurkat cell RNA spiked in. What this sample's cell subset or site label stands for: FACS-sorted CD8+CD4-CCR7+CD45RA+ naive T cells. The clonotype originates from a human donor in good health. Some libraries in this study had Jurkat cell RNA spiked in. The chain was built from TRBV27 and TRBJ1-2; the D region possibly corresponds to TRBD1 (6 bases align). The CDR3 protein: CASRDAGVRYGYTF. The DNA reads TGTGCCAGCAGGGACGCAGGGGTACGCTATGGCTACACCTTC.